These 28 T cell receptor beta chains came from one sample sequenced in a study of post-analysis software for immune sequencing data. Study-wide results and limits: TRBV5-6, TRBV5-1 and TRBV20-1 were among 4 or 5 TRBV segments more frequent in patients than controls.

The TCR beta cDNA libraries carried unique molecular identifiers. Via MiXCR, TCRdb re-called the PCR reads, giving one row per CDR3 protein. The sample consists of 250,000 to 300,000 distinct CDR3 sequences, roughly a third of them appearing once. Antigen specificity for these receptors is unknown. The source material was blood. The receptors were gathered from a girl aged 10-17 years with multiple sclerosis.

This sequence joins TRBV4-2 and TRBJ1-4, with unresolved D. The CDR3 length is 13 residues. Looked up from germline, CDR1 is LGHNA and CDR2 is YNFKEQ. Trimming took off 3 bases at V and 4 bases at J, with 6 bases between the two ends. CDR3: CASSQTVNEKLFF. CDR3 DNA sequence: TGTGCCAGCAGCCAGACGGTTAATGAAAAACTGTTTTTT.

This clonotype was seen ten or more times. The rearrangement uses TRBV7-6 and TRBJ2-7, with a tentative D call TRBD2 (6 bases). This CDR3 region has 13 residues. Per germline, CDR1 SGHVS and CDR2 FNYEAQ. V lost 5 bases and J 6 bases, leaving 14 bases between the germline ends. The CDR3: CASSARLGSEQYF. The DNA of the CDR3 is TGTGCCAGCAGCGCGCGACTAGGTAGCGAGCAGTACTTC.

This clonotype was recorded a few times. The rearrangement uses TRBV5-4 and TRBJ1-1; TRBD1 matches at 11 bases. Trimming at V came to 0 bases and at J to 0 bases, leaving 4 bases not matched to a gene. This CDR3 is 17 amino acids long. Germline V lookup: CDR1 SGHNT, CDR2 YYREEE (reference sequence). The CDR3 nucleotides read TGTGCCAGCAGCTTGGGGACAGGGGGCGGGTTGAACACTGAAGCTTTCTTT. It encodes CASSLGTGGGLNTEAFF.

This clonotype was observed a handful of times. A much larger clone lies one base from this, so it may be a read error. This chain uses TRBV10-2 with TRBJ2-1, with a weak D call TRBD2 (6 bases). CDR1 is WSHSY, CDR2 SAAADI, per germline. The CDR3 sequence is 14 residues long. CDR3 amino acids: CASRESTSFNEQFF. The CDR3 region has the DNA TGCGCCAGCAGGGAGTCGACTAGTTTCAATGAGCAGTTCTTC.

The chain links TRBV27 to TRBJ2-1; 7 nucleotides agree with TRBD2. The CDR3 is 15 amino acids. CDR1 and CDR2 (germline): MNHEY, SMNVEV (reference sequence). Trimming at V came to 6 bases and at J to 6 bases, leaving 11 bases not matched to a gene. DNA for the CDR3: TGTGCCAGCAGCCTTGGAGGGAGGGCCGTCAATGAGCAGTTCTTC. It codes for CASSLGGRAVNEQFF.

Of note for this clonotype: At one end, the junction sequence differs from germline, possibly due to a read error. The V and J genes are TRBV9 and TRBJ2-1; 12 positions match TRBD2. Germline V gives CDR1 SGDLS, CDR2 YYNGEE. The CDR3 runs to 15 residues. CDR3 sequence (DNA): TGTGCCAGCAGCGCGACTAGCGGGGGAAACAATGGGCAGTTCTTC. It is translated as CASSATSGGNNGQFF.

In this sample, this clonotype turned up a few times. V and J are TRBV11-2 and TRBJ1-2; 7 nucleotides align to TRBD1. The germline V gene has CDR1 SGHAT and CDR2 FQNNGV. Trimming took 5 bases from V and 8 from J; bases not matched to a gene: 11. The CDR3 extends over 14 amino acids. The CDR3 here is CASSTTQGGRGYTF. The CDR3 coding sequence is TGTGCCAGCAGCACTACCCAGGGGGGGAGAGGCTACACCTTC.

The chain recombines TRBV11-2 with TRBJ2-3; TRBD1 agrees at 10 bases. The trim removed 3 bases at V and 4 bases at J, leaving 7 bases unmatched. CDR1 and CDR2 from the germline V gene are SGHAT and FQNNGV. The CDR3 runs to 16 residues. CDR3 region: CASSLIDRGPADTQYF. The CDR3, as DNA: TGTGCCAGCAGCTTGATCGACAGGGGGCCGGCAGATACGCAGTATTTT.

This clonotype was found many times. The chain is built from TRBV11-2 and TRBJ2-5; D is perhaps TRBD1 (6 bases). This CDR3 spans 18 amino acids. Germline values: CDR1 SGHAT, CDR2 FQNNGV. V lost 1 base and J lost 5, with 23 bases in between. The CDR3 coding sequence is TGTGCCAGCAGCTTAGTGCCCCGCGGACAGAAAGGGGCCGAGACCCAGTACTTC. As protein: CASSLVPRGQKGAETQYF.

Regarding this clonotype: Its ends do not fully match the called genes, so a read error is possible. The CDR3, as DNA: TGTGCCAGCAGCTCTATCGAGAGGGCCATTACCGGGGGGCTGTTTTTT. It encodes CASSSIERAITGGLFF. The V call is TRBV7-2, the J call TRBJ2-2, with TRBD2 as a possible D gene (6 bases). CDR1 and CDR2 from the germline V gene are SGHTA and FQGNSA. The CDR3 contains 16 residues.

Many counts were recorded for this clonotype. CDR3 region: CASSYTFPGLEADTQYF. CDR3 nucleotide sequence: TGTGCCAGCAGCTACACTTTTCCGGGACTAGAGGCAGATACGCAGTATTTT. The chain carries TRBV25-1 and TRBJ2-3, with 8 bases identical to TRBD2. The CDR3 is 17 residues long. The J segment lost 4 bases and the V segment lost 6 bases, leaving 15 bases of the junction unmatched. Germline-derived CDR1 and CDR2 are MGHDK and SYGVNS. Drawing the rest from reference TRBV25-1 and TRBJ2-3, the complete variable domain is EADIYQTPRYLVIGTGKKITLECSQTMGHDKMYWYQQDPGMELHLIHYSYGVNSTEKGDLSSESTVSRIRTEHFPLTLESARPSHTSQYLCASSYTFPGLEADTQYFGPGTRLTVL.

The CDR3 protein is CASSPLRSSYNEQFF. Written as DNA, the CDR3 is TGTGCCAGCTCACCCCTGCGGAGCTCCTACAATGAGCAGTTCTTC. The rearrangement links TRBV18 to TRBJ2-1; D unclear. CDR1 KGHSH and CDR2 LQKENI come from the germline V gene. The CDR3 runs 15 residues. V was cut by 3 bases and J by 0 bases, with 9 bases left in between.

The J gene is TRBJ2-1, the V gene TRBV12-3 or TRBV12-4, with TRBD2 identical over 11 bases. The CDR3 sequence is 15 residues long. The ends lost 6 bases at V and 6 bases at J; junction bases unmatched: 7. CDR3 nucleotides: TGTGCCAGCAGCAAACTAGCGGGAGTGAGCAATGAGCAGTTCTTC. Protein: CASSKLAGVSNEQFF.

The J gene is TRBJ1-2, the V gene TRBV6-5; a weak D match, TRBD1 (5 bases). The CDR3 has 14 amino acids. In germline, CDR1 is MNHEY, CDR2 SVGAGI. The V gene lost 0 bases and the J gene lost 4 bases, with 9 bases spanning the gap. The CDR3 spells CASSYSFGAYGYTF. The CDR3 region has the DNA TGTGCCAGCAGTTACTCCTTCGGGGCCTATGGCTACACCTTC.

The chain carries TRBV6-2 or TRBV6-3 and TRBJ2-1; 10 bases are a match to TRBD2. Trimming cost V 3 bases and J 8 bases; bases outside gene matches: 16. Looked up from germline, CDR1 is MNHEY and CDR2 is SVGEGT. CDR3 length: 18 residues. The CDR3 nucleotides read TGTGCCAGCAGTTATACTCTGAGGGCTAGCGGGGGCCGGGATGAGCAGTTCTTC. This gives the protein CASSYTLRASGGRDEQFF.

This clonotype was observed at least ten times. The rearrangement joins TRBV20-1 to TRBJ2-1; D could derive from TRBD1 or TRBD2 (5 bases each). Trimming took 0 bases from V and 10 from J, leaving 19 bases between them. The CDR3 is 15 amino acids. Germline CDR1 is DFQATT and CDR2 is SNEGSKA (reference sequence). The CDR3 protein is CSAREEGEKWGEQFF. CDR3 bases: TGCAGTGCTAGAGAGGAAGGAGAGAAGTGGGGGGAGCAGTTCTTC.

This clonotype has at least ten counts. The genes are TRBV6-5 and TRBJ2-3, with D possibly matching TRBD1 (6 bases). Germline V CDR1 and CDR2: MNHEY, SVGAGI. V gave up 0 bases and J gave up 1 base, with 11 bases separating them. This CDR3 spans 16 amino acids. CDR3 coding DNA: TGTGCCAGCAGTTACTCGAACAGGGCTGGCACAGATACGCAGTATTTT. Amino acid sequence: CASSYSNRAGTDTQYF.

This clonotype was found many times. V is TRBV7-9 and J is TRBJ1-2; D is uncertain. Germline V gene sequence: CDR1 SEHNR, CDR2 FQNEAQ (reference sequence). This CDR3 is 14 amino acids long. V was pared by 5 bases and J by 1 base, with 11 bases between. CDR3 nucleotides: TGTGCCAGCAGCCCAGCGCTCCGTAACTATGGCTACACCTTC. Its translation is CASSPALRNYGYTF.

The table lists this clonotype with many counts. The chain carries TRBV24-1 and TRBJ1-2, with no clear D. The CDR3 has 11 amino acids. From germline, CDR1 is KGHDR and CDR2 SFDVKD. The V end lost 1 base, the J end lost 8 bases, and 4 bases lay between the germline ends. The CDR3 is CATSDLGGYTF. CDR3 bases: TGTGCCACCAGTGATTTAGGAGGCTACACCTTC.

This clonotype was recorded at least ten times. This chain connects TRBV12-3 or TRBV12-4 to TRBJ1-2; D is perhaps TRBD1 (5 bases). V was clipped by 2 bases and J by 6 bases, with 13 bases between them. The CDR3 contains 14 residues. The CDR3 is CASSLSGGNNGYTF. The CDR3 DNA is TGTGCCAGCAGTTTAAGTGGGGGAAATAATGGCTACACCTTC.

On this clonotype itself: A much larger clone sits a single nucleotide away, making a read error possible. The chain recombines TRBV5-1 with TRBJ2-1; D possibly uses TRBD1 or TRBD2 (5 bases each). The V end lost 3 bases, the J end lost 4 bases, and 14 bases lay between the germline ends. The CDR3 has 15 residues. CDR1 is SGHRS and CDR2 is YFSETQ in the germline V gene. CDR3 sequence reads: CASSSDRGLYNEQFF. CDR3 in DNA: TGCGCCAGCAGCTCGGATCGGGGCCTATACAATGAGCAGTTCTTC.

The V and J genes are TRBV7-8 and TRBJ2-7; 7 positions match TRBD2. The CDR3 is made up of 22 amino acids. The ends lost 3 bases at V and 1 base at J; junction bases unmatched: 27. Germline V gives CDR1 SGHVS, CDR2 FQNEAQ. CDR3 amino acids: CASSFGHTPVAGRGRASYEQYF. CDR3 bases: TGTGCCAGCAGCTTCGGTCATACTCCAGTGGCGGGGCGGGGGAGGGCGTCCTACGAGCAGTACTTC.

The count of this clonotype is one. This sequence joins TRBV18 and TRBJ1-1; perhaps TRBD1 as D (5 bases). CDR3 length: 14 amino acids. The germline V and J ends were trimmed by 2 bases and 5 bases, with 12 bases remaining between them. Germline CDR1 reads KGHSH; CDR2 reads LQKENI. CDR3 in DNA: TGTGCCAGCTCACCAGGTGGGGGAGTTACTGAAGCTTTCTTT. It codes for CASSPGGGVTEAFF.

This clonotype was seen a few times. In DNA, the CDR3 is TGCGCCAGCAGCCTGGACAGCGGGGGGGCTTGGGATACGCAGTATTTT. This sequence encodes CASSLDSGGAWDTQYF. This chain links TRBV5-1 with TRBJ2-3; TRBD2 aligns across 10 bases. V was clipped by 4 bases and J by 6 bases; unmatched bases: 11. The CDR3 runs to 16 residues. The V gene's germline CDR1 is SGHRS and CDR2 YFSETQ.

V is TRBV20-1 and J is TRBJ2-4, with D possibly matching TRBD2 (5 bases). The end of the DNA fits TRBJ2-7 better, so the J call may be wrong. Germline V gene lookup returns CDR1 DFQATT and CDR2 SNEGSKA (reference sequence). The CDR3 spans 14 residues. The CDR3, as DNA: TGCAGTGCTATTTCCCAGTGGGGAGTCGACGAGCAGTACTTC. This encodes CSAISQWGVDEQYF.

Regarding this clonotype: This may be a read error, as it is one base from a much larger clone. This chain uses TRBV9 with TRBJ1-1; unclear D gene. Germline CDR1 reads SGDLS; CDR2 reads YYNGEE. Trimming removed 3 bases from V and 6 bases from J, with 18 bases in between. This CDR3 region has 15 residues. The CDR3 nucleotides are TGTGCCAGCAGCGGGCACCGGGCGGTGACTTCTGAAGCTTTCTTT. This sequence encodes CASSGHRAVTSEAFF.

Regarding this clonotype: A read error is possible here, since a much larger clone lies one base away. The chain combines TRBV7-2 with TRBJ2-7, with unresolved D. From germline, CDR1 is SGHTA and CDR2 FQGNSA. The CDR3 loop spans 14 amino acids. The CDR3 loop is CASSLAGPSCEQYF. The CDR3 bases are TGTGCCAGCAGCTTAGCAGGACCCTCCTGCGAGCAGTACTTC.

At least ten counts were recorded for this clonotype. This rearrangement joins TRBV15 to TRBJ1-2; 7 nucleotides match TRBD1. The CDR3 covers 15 residues. Germline loops: CDR1 LNHNV, CDR2 YYDKDF (reference sequence). With 0 bases clipped from V and 4 bases from J, the junction kept 5 bases outside the gene matches. The CDR3 reads CATSREGQTSYGYTF. The CDR3 coding sequence is TGTGCCACCAGCAGAGAGGGACAGACCTCCTATGGCTACACCTTC. The variable domain in full, completed from reference TRBV15 and TRBJ1-2, reads DAMVIQNPRYQVTQFGKPVTLSCSQTLNHNVMYWYQQKSSQAPKLLFHYYDKDFNNEADTPDNFQSRRPNTSFCFLDIRSPGLGDTAMYLCATSREGQTSYGYTFGSGTRLTVV.